This T cell receptor beta chain was recorded in a study of technical replicates of blood from several donors. The length of the CDR3 is 18 residues. Only in-frame clones appear in the TCRdb table, and some are missing; sequencing was by immunoSEQ multiplex PCR. The table lists over 70,000 clones, roughly 90% of them singletons, with approximately 5% in the top ten. Sequenced input: PBMCs. J is TRBJ1-3 and V is TRBV21-1. TRBV21-1 is given as a pseudogene. This TCR was sampled from a human donor in good health. Some clones in this sample may be carry-over from other donors' samples. The CDR3 loop is CASSKDRRACLSGNTIYF. The CDR3 nucleotides are TGTGCCAGCAGCAAAGACCGAAGAGCCTGTCTCTCTGGAAACACCATATATTTT.